The T cell receptor (beta chain) under discussion was sequenced for a study of blood T cell repertoires in COVID-19. Study-level information: Both acute and convalescent COVID-19 samples were obtained from the United States, Italy and Spain. PBMCs, B-cell-depleted T cells, or T cells were the source of the cDNA or gDNA that made up the material.

Sequencing used immunoSEQ multiplex PCR; TCRdb keeps in-frame clones, though not all of them. The sample includes about 160,000 clones, 85% seen only once; the top ten take less than 3.5%. The receptor comes from a human donor with acute or convalescent COVID-19. The donor label of this sample is uncertain. Sample: peripheral blood.

In nucleotides, the CDR3 is TGTGCCAGCAGCTTGGACAGGGCAGTGGGTCAGCCCCAGCATTTT. This sequence encodes CASSLDRAVGQPQHF. The V and J genes are TRBV7-2 and TRBJ1-5, with 8 positions matching TRBD1. Unmatched junction bases numbered 7, after V lost 3 bases and J lost 6 bases. Germline CDR1 and CDR2: SGHTA and FQGNSA. The CDR3 has 15 residues.